These 11 T cell receptor beta chains were all obtained from the same sample, sequenced in a study of spatial heterogeneity in lung cancer. TCRdb re-called the 5' RACE reads with MiXCR, one entry per CDR3 protein. The sample has some 38,000 distinct CDR3 sequences, 3% to 3.5% seen once; the top ten hold 36%. The sample's time point: sample taken at primary tumor resection. The source was normal lung tissue next to the tumor, collected at surgery. The receptors come from a male donor with early-stage non-small cell lung cancer.

This clonotype was seen at least ten times. J is TRBJ2-5 and V is TRBV29-1; no reliable D call. V dropped 1 base and J dropped 2 bases, with 17 bases sitting between them. CDR1 is SQVTM and CDR2 is ANQGSEA in the germline V gene. The CDR3 totals 16 residues. CDR3 region: CSVEGAWTDQQETQYF. The CDR3 DNA sequence: TGCAGCGTTGAAGGGGCTTGGACGGACCAGCAAGAGACCCAGTACTTC. Complete variable domain (other parts from reference TRBV29-1 and TRBJ2-5): SAVISQKPSRDICQRGTSLTIQCQVDSQVTMMFWYRQQPGQSLTLIATANQGSEATYESGFVIDKFPISRPNLTFSTLTVSNMSPEDSSIYLCSVEGAWTDQQETQYFGPGTRLLVL.

This clonotype was seen many times. V and J are TRBV7-2 and TRBJ2-6; possible D gene TRBD1, 5 bases. The CDR3 length is 17 residues. CDR1 and CDR2 (germline): SGHTA, FQGNSA. Trimming cost V 1 base and J 1 base, with 11 bases left between them. The CDR3 here is CASSLVAGASGANVLTF. The DNA of the CDR3 is TGTGCCAGCAGCTTAGTAGCTGGGGCTTCTGGGGCCAACGTCCTGACTTTC.

The chain couples TRBV2 to TRBJ2-5; D might be TRBD2 (7 bases). CDR1 is SNHLY, CDR2 FYNNEI, per germline. The ends were cut back, 7 bases at V and 1 base at J, with 10 bases in the middle. This CDR3 comprises 13 residues. For the CDR3, the DNA is TGTGCCAGCAAGGGGGGGCGCCAAGAGACCCAGTACTTC. The encoded protein is CASKGGRQETQYF.

This clonotype was found many times. The chain joins TRBV3-1 to TRBJ2-1, with no clear D. The CDR3 spans 13 residues. CDR1 is LGHDT and CDR2 is YNNKEL in the germline V gene (reference sequence). V shed 0 bases and J shed 10 bases, with 10 bases lying between them. The CDR3 nucleotides are TGTGCCAGCAGCCAAGATAGGGCCTCCGAGCAGTTCTTC. This encodes CASSQDRASEQFF.

The table lists this clonotype with many counts. The V and J genes are TRBV5-1 and TRBJ2-7; TRBD2 matches at 7 bases. This CDR3 region has 12 residues. J was trimmed by 3 bases and V by 4 bases; bases with no gene match: 1. Germline V CDR1 and CDR2: SGHRS, YFSETQ. The CDR3, as DNA: TGCGCCAGCAGCGCGGGAGACTACGAGCAGTACTTC. It specifies CASSAGDYEQYF. Together with reference TRBV5-1 and TRBJ2-7, the CDR3 gives the full variable domain: KAGVTQTPRYLIKTRGQQVTLSCSPISGHRSVSWYQQTPGQGLQFLFEYFSETQRNKGNFPGRFSGRQFSNSRSEMNVSTLELGDSALYLCASSAGDYEQYFGPGTRLTVT.

This clonotype was detected ten times or more. This sequence joins TRBV12-3 or TRBV12-4 and TRBJ1-5, with 7 bases fitting TRBD1. After removal of 8 bases from V and 4 bases from J, the junction contained 5 bases not matched to a gene. The CDR3 sequence is 13 residues long. In DNA, the CDR3 is TGTGCCAGCGCAGGGGGACTGAATCAGCCCCAGCATTTT. Translating it yields CASAGGLNQPQHF.

This clonotype has at least ten counts. The chain links TRBV7-6 to TRBJ2-3, with 7 bases matching TRBD1. The CDR3 extends over 16 amino acids. Germline V gene sequence: CDR1 SGHVS, CDR2 FNYEAQ. Trimming at V came to 6 bases and at J to 0 bases, leaving 9 bases not matched to a gene. The chain's CDR3 is CASSLRPGQSTDTQYF. CDR3 DNA sequence: TGTGCCAGCAGTCTCCGGCCGGGACAGAGCACAGATACGCAGTATTTT.

There are many counts of this clonotype. The J gene is TRBJ2-7, the V gene TRBV20-1; unclear D gene. The CDR3 covers 11 residues. Germline V gives CDR1 DFQATT, CDR2 SNEGSKA (reference sequence). V was pared by 3 bases and J by 7 bases, with 10 bases between. The CDR3 loop reads CSASPALEQYF. The CDR3 DNA follows: TGCAGTGCTAGTCCAGCCCTAGAGCAGTACTTC.

This clonotype was counted many times. This chain links TRBV4-1 with TRBJ2-7; TRBD1 aligns across 7 bases. Germline V CDR1 and CDR2: MGHRA, YSYEKL. This CDR3 is built from 13 residues. Trimming removed 4 bases from V and 4 bases from J; junction bases left unmatched: 4. Written as DNA, the CDR3 is TGCGCCAGCAGCCTTATGGGACAGTACGAGCAGTACTTC. This gives the protein CASSLMGQYEQYF.

This clonotype was observed many times. This chain joins TRBV2 and TRBJ2-5; TRBD2 agrees at 15 bases. V trimming: 1 base; J trimming: 5 bases; junction bases outside the gene matches: 5. This CDR3 spans 17 amino acids. Germline-derived CDR1 and CDR2 are SNHLY and FYNNEI. CDR3 bases: TGTGCCAGCAGTGAAGGGACTAGCGGGAGGGCCCTCGAGACCCAGTACTTC. This sequence encodes CASSEGTSGRALETQYF.

As concerns this clonotype: This may stem from a read error, because a much larger clone lies one nucleotide away. V gene TRBV20-1 combines with J gene TRBJ1-5; unclear D gene. The CDR3 is 13 residues long. In germline, CDR1 is DFQATT, CDR2 SNEGSKA (reference sequence). The DNA of the CDR3 is TGCAGTGCTGGAGATGAGTTAAATCAGCCCCAGCATTTT. Translated, it gives CSAGDELNQPQHF.